Sequencing of this T cell receptor (beta chain) was carried out in a study of circulating and synovial CD4+ cells in juvenile arthritis. Profiling relied on immunoSEQ multiplex PCR, and the TCRdb table lists in-frame clones only, not all of them. The sample records 30,000 to 40,000 clones, roughly 95% being singletons. Details on this clone: The antigen remains undetermined.

The germline CDR1 and CDR2 sequences are MDHEN and SYDVKM. V shed 8 bases and J shed 4 bases, with 17 bases lying between them. The CDR3 covers 14 residues. Study-wide findings and caveats: Vbeta family usage analysis did not detect the pathogenic-like versus bulk difference. Diversity here was lower than in bulk blood CD4 cells. CPL and bulk CD4 samples differed at least tenfold in T cell genomes. Circulating pathogenic-like lymphocytes shared a substantially higher fraction of CDR3 sequences with synovium than bulk blood.

This receptor was identified in a human donor with juvenile idiopathic arthritis. The chain carries TRBV28 and TRBJ1-1; tentative D call: TRBD1 (6 bases). The sequencing sample was made of CD4+ T cells from blood. CDR3: CASETYRASTEAFF. The CDR3 DNA is TGTGCCAGCGAAACGTACAGGGCTTCCACTGAAGCTTTCTTT.